This TCR beta chain was sequenced during a study of blood T cell repertoires in COVID-19 (dated by TCRdb to the early 2020s). With regard to the full study: Samples from collaborators originated in the United States, Italy and Spain and spanned both the acute and convalescent phases of COVID-19. HLA class I and class II types, where available, came from metadata supplied by the sample provider rather than from assay-based typing. The repertoires were released in a freely available public database intended as a resource for research on the immune response to SARS-CoV-2. The dataset comprised deeply sampled blood TCRbeta repertoires from subjects exposed to, actively infected with, or recovered from COVID-19. The prospective study material was composed of cDNA or gDNA derived from T cells, B-cell-depleted T cells, or PBMCs. The sample metadata nearly always contained a de-identified subject ID, COVID-19 status, age in years and sex. The samples were drawn from the first 160 participants of the ongoing ImmuneRACE study and from 950 to 1,500 subjects provided by 6 global collaborators.

What the authors observed across the whole study: Clinical and demographic metadata were provided uncurated, with the amount varying by source and participant.

In the prospective study, participants were roughly 18 to 89 years old, resided in fewer than 25 geographic areas of the United States, and were enrolled through a virtual design. Cohort assignment in the prospective study relied on participant-reported clinical history from a screening survey and a study questionnaire. ImmuneRACE Cohort 3 recovered participants were defined by two consecutive negative NP/OP PCR tests, healthcare professional clearance, or symptom resolution. Mobile phlebotomists in the prospective study collected whole blood, serum and a nasopharyngeal or oropharyngeal swab from every participant. Participants in the prospective study had the option to provide additional blood draws and questionnaires over a roughly two-month period. Before DNA extraction, blood samples from the prospective study were shipped at room temperature or frozen. Comment on this clone: The clone's antigen remains unknown. Qualities for individual bases were not recorded, and no much larger clone is one base off.

TCRbeta CDR3 regions were amplified from genomic DNA using the immunoSEQ Assay, a bias-controlled multiplex PCR. The original methods were these. The number of nucleated cells in each sample was estimated from the amplification of reference gene primers within the assay. Sequence reads were collapsed and filtered to measure the absolute abundance of every unique TCRbeta CDR3 rearrangement. Productive Simpson clonality was computed per sample as the square root of Simpson's diversity index over productive rearrangements. TCRdb retrieved this table from immuneACCESS and kept in-frame rearrangements only. Not all clones are present; in checked studies, unresolved V genes account for under half, and no reason is known for the remainder. The V and J calls and clone size were taken over from that table, and D and trimming were inferred from the DNA. In all, the sample holds around 250,000 clones, and around 85% of those were seen once. Clones ranked in the top ten supply 1.9% of the sample.

The sequence came from a woman between 50 and 59 years old who had recovered from COVID-19. The specimen sequenced was PBMCs or T cells enriched from blood (not recorded which).

CDR3 protein: CASSSDMNTEAFF. The sequence in DNA is TGTGCCAGCTCATCGGACATGAACACTGAAGCTTTCTTT. The chain employs TRBV18 and TRBJ1-1; perhaps TRBD1 is the D gene, with 5 bases matching. Based on the germline V gene, the CDR1 and CDR2 sequences are KGHSH and LQKENI. V loses 5 bases, J loses 0 bases, and the germline ends lie 7 bases apart. From the cysteine through the phenylalanine, the CDR3 covers 13 amino acids. CDR3 DNA only is kept here, 39 bases in frame from base 1.